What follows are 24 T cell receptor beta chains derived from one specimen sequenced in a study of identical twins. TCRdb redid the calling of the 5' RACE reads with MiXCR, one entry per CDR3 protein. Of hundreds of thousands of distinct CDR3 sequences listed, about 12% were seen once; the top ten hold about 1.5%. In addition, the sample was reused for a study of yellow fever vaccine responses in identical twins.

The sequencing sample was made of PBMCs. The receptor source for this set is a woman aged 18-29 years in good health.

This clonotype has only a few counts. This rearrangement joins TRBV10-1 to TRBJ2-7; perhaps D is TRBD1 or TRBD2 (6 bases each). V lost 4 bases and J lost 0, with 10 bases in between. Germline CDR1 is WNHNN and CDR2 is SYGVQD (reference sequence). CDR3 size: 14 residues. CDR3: CASSGGATSYEQYF. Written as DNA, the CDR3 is TGCGCCAGCAGTGGGGGGGCGACCTCCTACGAGCAGTACTTC.

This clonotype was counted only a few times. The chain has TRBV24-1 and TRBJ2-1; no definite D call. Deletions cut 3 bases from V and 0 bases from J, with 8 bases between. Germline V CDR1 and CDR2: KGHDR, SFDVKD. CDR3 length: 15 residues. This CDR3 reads CATSDPPSSYNEQFF. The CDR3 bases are TGTGCCACCAGTGATCCACCAAGCTCCTACAATGAGCAGTTCTTC.

CDR3 in amino acids: CASSHGIAREQYF. The CDR3 DNA is TGTGCCAGCAGCCACGGGATAGCGCGGGAGCAGTACTTC. The chain has TRBV3-1 and TRBJ2-7, with D maybe TRBD2 (5 bases). From germline, CDR1 is LGHDT and CDR2 YNNKEL (reference sequence). CDR3 length equals 13 residues. The germline V and J ends were trimmed by 3 bases and 7 bases, with 13 bases remaining between them.

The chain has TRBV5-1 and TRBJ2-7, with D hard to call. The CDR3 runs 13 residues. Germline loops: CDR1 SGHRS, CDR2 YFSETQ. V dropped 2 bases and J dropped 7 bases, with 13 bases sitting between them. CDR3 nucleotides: TGCGCCAGCAGCTTCCAGGACGGTTGGGAGCAGTACTTC. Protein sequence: CASSFQDGWEQYF.

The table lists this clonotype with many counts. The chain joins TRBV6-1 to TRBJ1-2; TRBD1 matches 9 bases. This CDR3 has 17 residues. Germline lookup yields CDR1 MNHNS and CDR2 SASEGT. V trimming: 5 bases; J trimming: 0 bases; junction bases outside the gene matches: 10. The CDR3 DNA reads TGTGCCAGCAGTCTGAAGCGAAGACAGGGGGCTAACTATGGCTACACCTTC. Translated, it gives CASSLKRRQGANYGYTF.

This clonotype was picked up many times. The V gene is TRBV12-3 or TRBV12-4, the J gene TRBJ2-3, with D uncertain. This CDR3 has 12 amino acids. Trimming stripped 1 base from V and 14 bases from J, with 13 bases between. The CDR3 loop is CASSLGGIGLYF. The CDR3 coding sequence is TGTGCCAGCAGTTTAGGGGGTATCGGGCTGTATTTT.

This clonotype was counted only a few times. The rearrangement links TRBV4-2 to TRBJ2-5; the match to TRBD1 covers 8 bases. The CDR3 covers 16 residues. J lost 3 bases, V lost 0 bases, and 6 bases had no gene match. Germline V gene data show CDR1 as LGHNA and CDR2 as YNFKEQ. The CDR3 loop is CASSQDGQGGEETQYF. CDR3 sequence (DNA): TGTGCCAGCAGCCAAGATGGACAGGGTGGGGAAGAGACCCAGTACTTC.

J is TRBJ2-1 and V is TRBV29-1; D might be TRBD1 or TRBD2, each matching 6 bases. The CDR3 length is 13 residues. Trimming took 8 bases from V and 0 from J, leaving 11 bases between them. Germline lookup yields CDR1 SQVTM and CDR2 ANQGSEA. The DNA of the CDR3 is TGCAGCATAGGGGGGAGCTCCTACAATGAGCAGTTCTTC. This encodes CSIGGSSYNEQFF.

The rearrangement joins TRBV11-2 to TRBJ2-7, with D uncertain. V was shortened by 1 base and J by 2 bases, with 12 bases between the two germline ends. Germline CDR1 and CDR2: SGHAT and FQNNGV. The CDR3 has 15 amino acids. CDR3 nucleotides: TGTGCCAGCAGCTTAGGACTGGGTGTTACCTACGAGCAGTACTTC. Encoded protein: CASSLGLGVTYEQYF.

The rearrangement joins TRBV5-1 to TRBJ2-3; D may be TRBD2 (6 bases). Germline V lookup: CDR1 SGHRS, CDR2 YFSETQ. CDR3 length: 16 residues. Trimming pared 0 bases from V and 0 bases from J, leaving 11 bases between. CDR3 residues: CASSLGASDSTDTQYF. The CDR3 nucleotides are TGCGCCAGCAGCTTGGGCGCTAGCGACAGCACAGATACGCAGTATTTT.

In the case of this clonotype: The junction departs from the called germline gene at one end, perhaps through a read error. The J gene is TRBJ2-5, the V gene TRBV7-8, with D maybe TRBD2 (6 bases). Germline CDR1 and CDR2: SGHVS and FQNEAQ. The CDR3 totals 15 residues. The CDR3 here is CASSSGEAAREAQYF. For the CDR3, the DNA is TGTGCCAGCAGCTCCGGGGAGGCTGCAAGAGAGGCCCAGTACTTC.

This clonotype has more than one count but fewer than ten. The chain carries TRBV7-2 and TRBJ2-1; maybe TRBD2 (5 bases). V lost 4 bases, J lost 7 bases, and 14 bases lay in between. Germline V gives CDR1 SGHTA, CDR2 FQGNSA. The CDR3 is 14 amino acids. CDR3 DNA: TGTGCCAGCAGCTCAGACTACTGGGGAAATGAGCAGTTCTTC. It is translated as CASSSDYWGNEQFF.

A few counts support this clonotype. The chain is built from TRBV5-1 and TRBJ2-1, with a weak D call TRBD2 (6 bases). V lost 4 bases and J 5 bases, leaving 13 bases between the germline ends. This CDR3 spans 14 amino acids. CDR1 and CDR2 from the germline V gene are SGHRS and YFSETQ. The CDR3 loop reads CASSRKPGDNEQFF. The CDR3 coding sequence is TGCGCCAGCAGCAGGAAACCGGGGGACAATGAGCAGTTCTTC.

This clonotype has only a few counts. The CDR3 here is CASSSPTGGGRNEQYF. The CDR3 DNA reads as TGTGCCAGCAGTTCCCCTACAGGGGGCGGGAGGAACGAGCAGTACTTC. J is TRBJ2-7 and V is TRBV6-5, with a possible D match to TRBD1 (9 bases). The CDR3 runs 16 residues. The V end was cut by 4 bases, the J end by 5 bases, with 21 bases between. Germline V gives CDR1 MNHEY, CDR2 SVGAGI.

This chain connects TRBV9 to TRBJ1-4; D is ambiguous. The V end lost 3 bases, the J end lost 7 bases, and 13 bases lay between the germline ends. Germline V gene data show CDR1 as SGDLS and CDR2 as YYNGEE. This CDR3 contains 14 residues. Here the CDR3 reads CASSENLAGEKLFF. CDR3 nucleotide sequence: TGTGCCAGCAGCGAGAACTTGGCAGGTGAAAAACTGTTTTTT. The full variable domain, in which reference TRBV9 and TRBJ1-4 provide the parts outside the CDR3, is DSGVTQTPKHLITATGQRVTLRCSPRSGDLSVYWYQQSLDQGLQFLIQYYNGEERAKGNILERFSAQQFPDLHSELNLSSLELGDSALYFCASSENLAGEKLFFGSGTQLSVL.

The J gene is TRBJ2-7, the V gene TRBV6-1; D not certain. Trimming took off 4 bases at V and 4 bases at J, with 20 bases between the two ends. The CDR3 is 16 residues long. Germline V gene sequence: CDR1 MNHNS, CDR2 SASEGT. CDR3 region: CASSARPDHYSYEQYV. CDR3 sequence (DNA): TGTGCCAGCAGTGCGCGGCCAGATCATTACAGTTACGAGCAGTACGTC.

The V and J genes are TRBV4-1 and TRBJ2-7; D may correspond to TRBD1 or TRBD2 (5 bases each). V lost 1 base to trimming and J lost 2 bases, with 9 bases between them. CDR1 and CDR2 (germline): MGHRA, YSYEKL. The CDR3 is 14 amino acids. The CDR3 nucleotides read TGCGCCAGCAGCCAAGGACGGGGCCCCTACGAGCAGTACTTC. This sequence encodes CASSQGRGPYEQYF.

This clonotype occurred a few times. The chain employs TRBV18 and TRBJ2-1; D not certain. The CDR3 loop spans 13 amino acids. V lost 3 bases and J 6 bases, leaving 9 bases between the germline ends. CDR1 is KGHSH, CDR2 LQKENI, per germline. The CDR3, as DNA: TGTGCCAGCTCACCCGACTCGGGCAATGAGCAGTTCTTC. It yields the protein CASSPDSGNEQFF.

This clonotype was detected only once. The CDR3 loop is CATSRDRTATYEQYF. The DNA for the CDR3 is TGTGCCACCAGCAGAGATCGGACAGCTACCTACGAGCAGTACTTC. This chain uses TRBV15 with TRBJ2-7; possible D gene TRBD1, 6 bases. CDR1 is LNHNV, CDR2 YYDKDF, per germline (reference sequence). The V end lost 0 bases, the J end lost 2 bases, and 11 bases lay between the germline ends. This CDR3 has 15 residues. The entire variable domain, with the rest obtained from reference TRBV15 and TRBJ2-7, is as follows: DAMVIQNPRYQVTQFGKPVTLSCSQTLNHNVMYWYQQKSSQAPKLLFHYYDKDFNNEADTPDNFQSRRPNTSFCFLDIRSPGLGDTAMYLCATSRDRTATYEQYFGPGTRLTVT.

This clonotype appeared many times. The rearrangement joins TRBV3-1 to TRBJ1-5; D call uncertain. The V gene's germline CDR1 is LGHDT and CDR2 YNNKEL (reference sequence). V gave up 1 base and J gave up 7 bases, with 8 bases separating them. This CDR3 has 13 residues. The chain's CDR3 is CASSQGERQPQHF. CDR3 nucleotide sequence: TGTGCCAGCAGCCAAGGAGAGCGACAGCCCCAGCATTTT.

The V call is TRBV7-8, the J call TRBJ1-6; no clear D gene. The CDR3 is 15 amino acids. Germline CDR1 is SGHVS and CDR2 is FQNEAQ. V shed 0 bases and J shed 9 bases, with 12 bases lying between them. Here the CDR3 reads CASSLAGKGVSPLHF. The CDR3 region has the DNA TGTGCCAGCAGCTTAGCAGGGAAGGGTGTTTCACCCCTCCACTTT.

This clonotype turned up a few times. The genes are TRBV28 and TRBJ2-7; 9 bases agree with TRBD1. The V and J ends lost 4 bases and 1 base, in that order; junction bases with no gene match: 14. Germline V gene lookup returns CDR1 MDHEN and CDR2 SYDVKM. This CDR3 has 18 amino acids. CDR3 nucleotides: TGTGCCAGCAGTTCATCCGGGACAGGGTTTAATTTGTCCTACGAGCAGTACGTC. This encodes CASSSSGTGFNLSYEQYV.

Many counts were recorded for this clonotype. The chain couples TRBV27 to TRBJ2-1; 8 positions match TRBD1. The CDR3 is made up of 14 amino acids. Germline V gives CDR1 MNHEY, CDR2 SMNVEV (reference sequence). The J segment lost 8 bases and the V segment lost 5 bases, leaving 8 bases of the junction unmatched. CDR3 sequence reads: CASSLKQGGYEQFF. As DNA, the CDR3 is TGTGCCAGCAGTCTAAAACAGGGGGGCTATGAGCAGTTCTTC.

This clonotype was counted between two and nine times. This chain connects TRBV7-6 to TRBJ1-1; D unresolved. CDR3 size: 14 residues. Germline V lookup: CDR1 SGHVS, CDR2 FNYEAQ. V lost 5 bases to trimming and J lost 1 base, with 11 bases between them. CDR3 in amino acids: CASSPTLANTEAFF. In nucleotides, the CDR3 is TGTGCCAGCAGCCCTACTTTAGCGAACACTGAAGCTTTCTTT.